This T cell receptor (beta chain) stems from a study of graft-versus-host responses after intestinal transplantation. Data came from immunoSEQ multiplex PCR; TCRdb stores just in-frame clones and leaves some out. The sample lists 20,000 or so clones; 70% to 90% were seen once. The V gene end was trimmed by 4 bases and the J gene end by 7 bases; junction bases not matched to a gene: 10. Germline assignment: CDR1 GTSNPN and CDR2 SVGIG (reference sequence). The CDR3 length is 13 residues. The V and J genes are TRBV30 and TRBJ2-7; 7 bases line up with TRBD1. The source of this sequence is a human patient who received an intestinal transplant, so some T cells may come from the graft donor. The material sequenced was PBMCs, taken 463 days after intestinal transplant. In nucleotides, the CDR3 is TGTGCCTGGACTAAGGGGGCCGCCCAGGAGCAGTACTTC. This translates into CAWTKGAAQEQYF.